Presented here are 6 T cell receptor beta chains from one specimen sequenced in a study of OX40 agonist ivuxolimab in advanced cancers. The protocol was immunoSEQ multiplex PCR, while the TCRdb copy is restricted to in-frame clones and leaves out a portion. This table holds 65,000 to 80,000 clones, roughly nine tenths found once. Sequenced here: CD4+ or CD8+ T cells sorted from blood, sampled in a trial of the OX40 agonist ivuxolimab. The receptors stem from an adult with an advanced solid tumor such as melanoma, head and neck, liver or kidney cancer.

V usage is TRBV7-9 and J usage is TRBJ2-5, with 12 bases fitting TRBD1. The last part of the DNA fits TRBJ2-7 better; the J call may be wrong. Germline CDR1 reads SEHNR; CDR2 reads FQNEAQ (reference sequence). CDR3 size: 15 residues. The CDR3 sequence: CASSNPGTGGLEQYF. The CDR3 nucleotides read TGTGCCAGCTCAAATCCCGGGACAGGGGGCCTCGAGCAGTACTTC.

This clone was detected once. The V call is TRBV5-4, the J call TRBJ2-7; D remains unclear. The CDR3 spans 14 residues. From germline, CDR1 is SGHNT and CDR2 YYREEE (reference sequence). The V and J ends lost 2 bases and 2 bases respectively, with 11 bases between them. The CDR3 loop is CASSFRSLPYEQYF. CDR3 in DNA: TGTGCCAGCAGCTTCCGGAGCCTGCCCTACGAGCAGTACTTC.

This clone is a singleton in its sample. This rearrangement joins TRBV18 to TRBJ2-1, with 8 nucleotides matching TRBD2. Germline CDR1 and CDR2: KGHSH and LQKENI. V lost 0 bases to trimming and J lost 0 bases; unmatched junction nucleotides: 4. The CDR3 is made up of 17 amino acids. The CDR3 loop is CASSPPTGTSSYNEQFF. CDR3 in DNA: TGTGCCAGCTCACCACCAACCGGGACTAGCTCCTACAATGAGCAGTTCTTC.

The chain has TRBV19 and TRBJ2-3; D unresolved. CDR3 length: 12 residues. Germline-derived CDR1 and CDR2 are LNHDA and SQIVND (reference sequence). The V end lost 8 bases, the J end lost 6 bases, and 12 bases lay between the germline ends. In DNA, the CDR3 is TGTGCCAGTCCGCGGCTAGTGGATACGCAGTATTTT. Encoded protein: CASPRLVDTQYF.

The V call is TRBV28, the J call TRBJ1-5; D possibly corresponds to TRBD1 (6 bases). Germline-derived CDR1 and CDR2 are MDHEN and SYDVKM. With 5 bases removed from V and 6 bases from J, the gap between germline ends came to 14 bases. This CDR3 spans 14 amino acids. The CDR3 DNA follows: TGTGCCAGCAGTCCTTACAGGGACGGTCAGCCCCAGCATTTT. Translation: CASSPYRDGQPQHF.

The J gene is TRBJ2-7, the V gene TRBV19; D is perhaps TRBD2 (6 bases). The germline gives CDR1 LNHDA, CDR2 SQIVND (reference sequence). The CDR3 sequence is 19 residues long. V gave up 5 bases and J gave up 3 bases, with 29 bases separating them. DNA of the CDR3: TGTGCCAGTAGTCCCGAGGCGGGGACTTTAAGCGGGTTCCGCTACGAGCAGTACTTC. Translating gives CASSPEAGTLSGFRYEQYF. The whole variable domain, remainder taken from reference TRBV19 and TRBJ2-7, is DGGITQSPKYLFRKEGQNVTLSCEQNLNHDAMYWYRQDPGQGLRLIYYSQIVNDFQKGDIAEGYSVSREKKESFPLTVTSAQKNPTAFYLCASSPEAGTLSGFRYEQYFGPGTRLTVT.